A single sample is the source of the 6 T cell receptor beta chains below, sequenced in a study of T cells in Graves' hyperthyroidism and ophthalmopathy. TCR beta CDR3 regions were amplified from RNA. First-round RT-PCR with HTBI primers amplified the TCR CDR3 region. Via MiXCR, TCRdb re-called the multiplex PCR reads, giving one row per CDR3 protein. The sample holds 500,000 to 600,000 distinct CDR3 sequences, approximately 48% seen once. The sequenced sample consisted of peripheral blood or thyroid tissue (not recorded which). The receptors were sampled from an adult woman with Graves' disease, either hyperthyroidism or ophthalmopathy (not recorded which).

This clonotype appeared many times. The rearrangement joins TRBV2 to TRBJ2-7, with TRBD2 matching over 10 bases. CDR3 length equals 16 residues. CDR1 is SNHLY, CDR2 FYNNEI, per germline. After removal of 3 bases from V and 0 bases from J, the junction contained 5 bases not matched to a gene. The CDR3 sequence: CASSDPSGRASYEQYF. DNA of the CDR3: TGTGCCAGCAGTGACCCTAGCGGGAGAGCCTCCTACGAGCAGTACTTC. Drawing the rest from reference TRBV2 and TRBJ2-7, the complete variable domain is EPEVTQTPSHQVTQMGQEVILRCVPISNHLYFYWYRQILGQKVEFLVSFYNNEISEKSEIFDDQFSVERPDGSNFTLKIRSTKLEDSAMYFCASSDPSGRASYEQYFGPGTRLTVT.

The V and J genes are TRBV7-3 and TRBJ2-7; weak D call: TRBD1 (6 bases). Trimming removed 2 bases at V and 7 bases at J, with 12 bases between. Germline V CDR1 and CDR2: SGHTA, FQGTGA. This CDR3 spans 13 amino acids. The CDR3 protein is CASSLDRLGEQYF. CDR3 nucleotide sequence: TGTGCCAGCAGCTTAGACAGGCTGGGAGAGCAGTACTTC.

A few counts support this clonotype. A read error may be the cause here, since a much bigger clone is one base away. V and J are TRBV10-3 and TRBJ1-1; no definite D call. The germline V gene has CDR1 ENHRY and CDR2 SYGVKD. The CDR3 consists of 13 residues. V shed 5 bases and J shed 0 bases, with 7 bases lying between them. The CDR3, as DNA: TGTGCCATCAGTTATGAAGTGAACACTGAAGCTTTCTTT. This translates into CAISYEVNTEAFF.

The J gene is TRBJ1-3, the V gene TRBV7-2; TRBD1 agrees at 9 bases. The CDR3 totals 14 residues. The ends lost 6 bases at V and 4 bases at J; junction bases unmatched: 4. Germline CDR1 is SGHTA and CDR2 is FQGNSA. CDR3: CASRIGTGGNTIYF. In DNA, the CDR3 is TGTGCCAGCAGGATCGGGACAGGGGGAAACACCATATATTTT.

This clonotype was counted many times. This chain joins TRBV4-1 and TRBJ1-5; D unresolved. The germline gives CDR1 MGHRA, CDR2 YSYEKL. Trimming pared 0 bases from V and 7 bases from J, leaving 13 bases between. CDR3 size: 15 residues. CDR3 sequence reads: CASSQELRRGQPQHF. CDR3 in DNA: TGCGCCAGCAGCCAAGAGCTACGGCGGGGACAGCCCCAGCATTTT.

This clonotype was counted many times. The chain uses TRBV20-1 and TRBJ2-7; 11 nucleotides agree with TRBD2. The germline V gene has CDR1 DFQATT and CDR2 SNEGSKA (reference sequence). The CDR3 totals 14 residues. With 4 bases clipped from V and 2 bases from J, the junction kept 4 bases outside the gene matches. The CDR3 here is CSAIGLAGTYEQYF. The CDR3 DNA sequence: TGCAGTGCTATTGGACTAGCGGGTACCTACGAGCAGTACTTC.